This T cell receptor (beta chain) was documented in a study of blood T cell repertoires in COVID-19. This clone was found once. From germline, CDR1 is SEHNR and CDR2 FQNEAQ (reference sequence). Unmatched junction bases numbered 5, after V lost 11 bases and J lost 2 bases. This CDR3 has 13 amino acids. Using immunoSEQ multiplex PCR, the repertoire was profiled, and TCRdb retains in-frame clones only, with some absent. The profile covers approximately 280,000 clones, with 85% to 90% appearing a single time and roughly 4.8% taken by the ten largest. This sequence joins TRBV7-9 and TRBJ1-3; 8 bases align to TRBD1. The receptor comes from a man aged 35-49 years with acute or convalescent COVID-19. The sequenced sample consisted of peripheral blood. The CDR3 here is CALQGEAGNTIYF. The CDR3 DNA reads TGTGCCTTACAGGGGGAAGCTGGAAACACCATATATTTT.